Each of the 29 T cell receptor beta chains below was sequenced from the same sample in a study of monozygotic twins with inflammatory bowel disease. From its re-call of the 5' RACE reads, TCRdb lists each CDR3 protein once, without DNA. The repertoire table contains some 200,000 distinct CDR3 sequences. Sequencing was done on a sample of blood. All receptors come from a human donor with ulcerative colitis or Crohn's disease, or a healthy co-twin of an affected twin (not recorded which).

The CDR3: CASSKPGTGDYGYTF. This chain joins TRBV28 and TRBJ1-2; TCRdb lists TRBD1, though no DNA is available to test this call. CDR1 is MDHEN, CDR2 SYDVKM, per germline. The CDR3 is 15 amino acids.

The chain links TRBV4-1 to TRBJ2-2; lacking DNA, the TRBD1 call made by TCRdb goes unchecked. Germline lookup yields CDR1 MGHRA and CDR2 YSYEKL. The CDR3 runs to 16 residues. The CDR3 loop is CASSRQQLRATGELFF.

The chain couples TRBV4-2 to TRBJ2-1; the D call of TRBD2 rests on TCRdb alone, since no DNA is present to check it. The CDR3 length is 16 residues. The V gene's germline CDR1 is LGHNA and CDR2 YNFKEQ. CDR3: CASSQDHSGGRNEQFF.

The CDR3 is CASSRQGAGEKLFF. The rearrangement joins TRBV7-2 to TRBJ1-4; TCRdb returns TRBD1, unconfirmable since there is no DNA. CDR1 SGHTA and CDR2 FQGNSA come from the germline V gene. The length of the CDR3 is 14 residues.

This chain links TRBV5-4 with TRBJ1-1; there is no DNA to check the TCRdb D call of TRBD1. CDR3 size: 16 residues. The V gene's germline CDR1 is SGHNT and CDR2 YYREEE (reference sequence). The CDR3 sequence: CASPGDRVGGNTEAFF.

The chain employs TRBV7-6 and TRBJ1-1; TCRdb selects TRBD1, and the lack of DNA leaves this call unchecked. CDR1 and CDR2 (germline): SGHVS, FNYEAQ. The CDR3 runs to 14 residues. CDR3 sequence reads: CASSPYRENTEAFF.

The J gene is TRBJ1-4, the V gene TRBV29-1; TCRdb proposes TRBD1, but this gene call is untestable without DNA. This CDR3 has 15 amino acids. Germline loops: CDR1 SQVTM, CDR2 ANQGSEA. CDR3 amino acids: CSVEEVGRGAEKLFF. Full variable domain (missing parts from reference TRBV29-1 and TRBJ1-4): SAVISQKPSRDICQRGTSLTIQCQVDSQVTMMFWYRQQPGQSLTLIATANQGSEATYESGFVIDKFPISRPNLTFSTLTVSNMSPEDSSIYLCSVEEVGRGAEKLFFGSGTQLSVL.

The J gene is TRBJ2-2, the V gene TRBV28; TCRdb returns TRBD2, unconfirmable since there is no DNA. This CDR3 region has 15 residues. Per the germline V gene, CDR1 is MDHEN and CDR2 is SYDVKM. This CDR3 reads CASSRTSGNHGELFF.

The V call is TRBV12-3 or TRBV12-4, the J call TRBJ1-4; TCRdb returns TRBD1, unconfirmable since there is no DNA. The CDR3 is made up of 15 amino acids. The CDR3 region is CASREQGAPNEKLFF.

This sequence joins TRBV20-1 and TRBJ2-7. CDR3 length: 13 residues. Per germline, CDR1 DFQATT and CDR2 SNEGSKA (reference sequence). CDR3 in amino acids: CSARDNRGYEQYF.

CDR3 region: CASSPGQGWPDTQYF. J is TRBJ2-3 and V is TRBV3-1; the D call of TRBD1 rests on TCRdb alone, since no DNA is present to check it. Germline CDR1 is LGHDT and CDR2 is YNNKEL (reference sequence). The length of the CDR3 is 15 residues.

The V gene is TRBV21-1, the J gene TRBJ1-3. TRBV21-1 is a recognized pseudogene. This CDR3 is built from 14 residues. The CDR3 sequence: CASIDTFSGNTIYF.

This clonotype counts as medium-sized by frequency. The rearrangement joins TRBV5-4 to TRBJ2-5. Germline CDR1 reads SGHNT; CDR2 reads YYREEE (reference sequence). The CDR3 loop spans 13 amino acids. The chain's CDR3 is CASSLVEEETQYF. The complete variable domain, with remaining parts taken from reference TRBV5-4 and TRBJ2-5, reads ETGVTQSPTHLIKTRGQQVTLRCSSQSGHNTVSWYQQALGQGPQFIFQYYREEENGRGNFPPRFSGLQFPNYSSELNVNALELDDSALYLCASSLVEEETQYFGPGTRLLVL.

The rearrangement joins TRBV5-1 to TRBJ1-5; the TRBD1 assignment by TCRdb is unverifiable without DNA. The germline CDR1 and CDR2 sequences are SGHRS and YFSETQ. The CDR3 is 15 residues long. This chain's CDR3 is CASAPWTGSNQPQHF.

This chain uses TRBV5-1 with TRBJ2-3. CDR3 length: 15 residues. Germline V CDR1 and CDR2: SGHRS, YFSETQ. The CDR3 here is CASSLARTGTDTQYF.

The chain couples TRBV10-3 to TRBJ2-1; TCRdb proposes TRBD2, but this gene call is untestable without DNA. Germline V gene data show CDR1 as ENHRY and CDR2 as SYGVKD. This CDR3 has 14 residues. Here the CDR3 reads CAISDLAGGDEQFF.

The chain carries TRBV13 and TRBJ2-2; the D call of TRBD1 rests on TCRdb alone, since no DNA is present to check it. CDR3 length equals 13 residues. Germline CDR1 PRHDT, CDR2 FYEKMQ (reference sequence). CDR3 region: CASSRRGPGELFF. Together with reference TRBV13 and TRBJ2-2, the CDR3 gives the full variable domain: AAGVIQSPRHLIKEKRETATLKCYPIPRHDTVYWYQQGPGQDPQFLISFYEKMQSDKGSIPDRFSAQQFSDYHSELNMSSLELGDSALYFCASSRRGPGELFFGEGSRLTVL.

The chain carries TRBV5-1 and TRBJ2-2; TCRdb's assignment of TRBD1 cannot be checked, as there is no DNA. The germline CDR1 and CDR2 sequences are SGHRS and YFSETQ. This CDR3 region has 16 residues. The CDR3 protein is CASSLLGGFSTGELFF.

The chain uses TRBV7-2 and TRBJ2-1; TCRdb calls TRBD1, which cannot be checked without DNA. Germline lookup yields CDR1 SGHTA and CDR2 FQGNSA. This CDR3 spans 14 amino acids. CDR3 protein: CASSFRQGHNEQFF.

CDR3 sequence: CASSLGPKFGGGQETQYF. The V call is TRBV5-1, the J call TRBJ2-5; lacking DNA, the TRBD1 call made by TCRdb goes unchecked. Germline lookup yields CDR1 SGHRS and CDR2 YFSETQ. The CDR3 has 18 amino acids.

V gene TRBV24-1 combines with J gene TRBJ2-2; TCRdb outputs TRBD2, but without DNA this stays unchecked. The CDR3 extends over 15 amino acids. The germline V gene encodes CDR1 KGHDR and CDR2 SFDVKD. CDR3 residues: CATSDPRRGGGELFF.

This sequence joins TRBV4-3 and TRBJ1-4; no DNA is available, so the TRBD1 call from TCRdb remains unchecked. The CDR3 extends over 17 amino acids. Looked up from germline, CDR1 is LGHNA and CDR2 is YSLEER. The CDR3 loop is CASSQEGQGSTNEKLFF.

The V and J genes are TRBV20-1 and TRBJ2-7; TCRdb's D call, TRBD1, is unchecked because there is no DNA. The CDR3 loop spans 13 amino acids. Germline V gene lookup returns CDR1 DFQATT and CDR2 SNEGSKA (reference sequence). This CDR3 is CSAPTPYGYEQYF.

J is TRBJ2-3 and V is TRBV20-1; TCRdb designates TRBD2, a call that cannot be tested without DNA. CDR1 is DFQATT and CDR2 is SNEGSKA in the germline V gene (reference sequence). CDR3 length: 18 residues. CDR3 protein: CSARDRGLRVFGTDTQYF.

This chain uses TRBV2 with TRBJ1-5. The CDR3 sequence is 15 residues long. CDR1 is SNHLY and CDR2 is FYNNEI in the germline V gene. This CDR3 reads CASRARGNRNQPQHF. Combining the CDR3 with reference TRBV2 and TRBJ1-5 gives the whole variable domain EPEVTQTPSHQVTQMGQEVILRCVPISNHLYFYWYRQILGQKVEFLVSFYNNEISEKSEIFDDQFSVERPDGSNFTLKIRSTKLEDSAMYFCASRARGNRNQPQHFGDGTRLSIL.

The chain is built from TRBV12-3 or TRBV12-4 and TRBJ1-5. CDR3 length: 16 residues. The chain's CDR3 is CASSLVTIDSNQPQHF.

J is TRBJ1-6 and V is TRBV7-6; TCRdb's D gene call, TRBD1, goes unchecked for lack of DNA. Germline V gives CDR1 SGHVS, CDR2 FNYEAQ. The CDR3 covers 16 residues. The CDR3: CASSSRGTGENSPLHF.

This chain uses TRBV29-1 with TRBJ2-7; the TCRdb call, TRBD1, lacks DNA for checking. The CDR3 is made up of 12 amino acids. Germline V CDR1 and CDR2: SQVTM, ANQGSEA. This chain's CDR3 is CSGRSQGSEQYF.

The CDR3 region is CASSPSQETQYF. V gene TRBV18 combines with J gene TRBJ2-5. This CDR3 is 12 amino acids long. Germline loops: CDR1 KGHSH, CDR2 LQKENI.